These 16 T cell receptor beta chains came from one sample sequenced in a study of blood T cell repertoires in COVID-19 (dated by TCRdb to the early 2020s). To prepare the library, the immunoSEQ multiplex PCR assay was applied. In TCRdb, the immuneACCESS table is reduced to in-frame sequences with V and J assigned. These tables do not hold every clone; where another copy was compared, an unresolved V gene accounts for under half, and the others remain unexplained. The sample records fewer than 200,000 clones, around nine tenths of which are singletons. Of the sample, roughly 2% falls within the top ten clones. The sequenced sample was peripheral blood. These receptor sequences come from a man in his forties or fifties who had recovered from COVID-19.

V usage is TRBV2 and J usage is TRBJ2-3; TRBD2 is a possible D gene (7 bases). The V gene's germline CDR1 is SNHLY and CDR2 FYNNEI. The CDR3 has 15 residues. Trimming removed 5 bases at V and 3 bases at J, with 15 bases between. CDR3 DNA: TGTGCCAGCAGTCCCAACGGGGGGCCTACAGATACGCAGTATTTT. It translates to CASSPNGGPTDTQYF.

The genes are TRBV12-3 or TRBV12-4 and TRBJ2-5; 7 nucleotides line up with TRBD2. This CDR3 region has 12 residues. J was trimmed by 3 bases and V by 6 bases; bases with no gene match: 1. DNA for the CDR3: TGTGCCAGCAGGGGGGGGGAAGAGACCCAGTACTTC. This sequence encodes CASRGGEETQYF.

This chain links TRBV5-8 with TRBJ2-1; 8 bases align to TRBD1. Germline V gene sequence: CDR1 SGHTS, CDR2 YDEGEE. V lost 1 base, J lost 8 bases, and 5 bases stayed unmatched. This CDR3 spans 14 amino acids. The CDR3 region is CASSLRQGADEQFF. DNA of the CDR3: TGTGCCAGCAGCTTGAGGCAGGGGGCCGATGAGCAGTTCTTC.

The chain has TRBV3-1 (or the pseudogene TRBV3-2) and TRBJ2-3, with D unclear. V lost 0 bases and J lost 4, with 14 bases in between. The germline gives CDR1 LGHDT, CDR2 YNNKEL (reference sequence). The CDR3 length is 16 residues. The CDR3 DNA reads TGTGCCAGCAGCCAAGAAGTCATGGCAGGTTCAGATACGCAGTATTTT. This encodes CASSQEVMAGSDTQYF.

The V gene is TRBV19, the J gene TRBJ2-2; tentative D call: TRBD1 (5 bases). The CDR3 length is 15 residues. Germline V gives CDR1 LNHDA, CDR2 SQIVND (reference sequence). Trimming cost V 2 bases and J 6 bases, with 13 bases left between them. The CDR3 here is CASSISNRISGELFF. CDR3 sequence (DNA): TGTGCCAGTAGTATAAGTAACAGGATTTCCGGGGAGCTGTTTTTT.

V is TRBV7-8 and J is TRBJ2-4; tentative D call: TRBD2 (5 bases). Trimming took 5 bases from V and 2 from J, leaving 10 bases between them. Germline V gene data show CDR1 as SGHVS and CDR2 as FQNEAQ. The CDR3 has 14 amino acids. In nucleotides, the CDR3 is TGTGCCAGCAGCCATGACGGGACCAAAAACATTCAGTACTTC. Its protein product is CASSHDGTKNIQYF. Supplemented by reference TRBV7-8 and TRBJ2-4, the full variable domain reads GAGVSQSPRYKVAKRGQDVALRCDPISGHVSLFWYQQALGQGPEFLTYFQNEAQLDKSGLPSDRFFAERPEGSVSTLKIQRTQQEDSAVYLCASSHDGTKNIQYFGAGTRLSVL.

In the case of this clone: Because the CDR3 is missing its conserved closing phenylalanine or tryptophan, this is likely a read error. V gene TRBV28 combines with J gene TRBJ1-6; 11 bases line up with TRBD1. The J segment lost 10 bases and the V segment lost 6 bases, leaving 8 bases of the junction unmatched. This CDR3 comprises 15 residues. In germline, CDR1 is MDHEN, CDR2 SYDVKM. CDR3 nucleotide sequence: TGTGCCAGCAGCCCTTCGGGACAGGGGGTATCACCCCTCCACCTT. It translates to CASSPSGQGVSPLHL.

V and J are TRBV29-1 and TRBJ2-6; D unresolved. Per germline, CDR1 SQVTM and CDR2 ANQGSEA. The CDR3 runs 13 residues. The V end lost 6 bases, the J end lost 2 bases, and 8 bases lay between the germline ends. The CDR3 here is CSVTVTGANVLTF. CDR3 DNA: TGCAGCGTCACGGTAACTGGGGCCAACGTCCTGACTTTC.

This clone has only one observation. The chain joins TRBV11-2 to TRBJ1-4, with no clear D. Deletions cut 6 bases from V and 3 bases from J, with 11 bases between. Germline loops: CDR1 SGHAT, CDR2 FQNNGV. The CDR3 runs 14 residues. CDR3 nucleotide sequence: TGTGCCAGCAGTTCATACAGACCTAATGAAAAACTGTTTTTT. Encoded protein: CASSSYRPNEKLFF.

The chain is built from TRBV5-1 and TRBJ1-1; 10 bases are a match to TRBD1. Germline lookup yields CDR1 SGHRS and CDR2 YFSETQ. Trimming cost V 4 bases and J 0 bases; bases outside gene matches: 6. The CDR3 consists of 16 residues. The CDR3 DNA reads TGCGCCAGCAGCGGGGACAGGGGCGTCATGAACACTGAAGCTTTCTTT. Its protein product is CASSGDRGVMNTEAFF.

J is TRBJ2-3 and V is TRBV14; a possible D gene is TRBD2 (5 bases). The germline V gene encodes CDR1 SGHDN and CDR2 FVKESK. The CDR3 consists of 14 residues. With 0 bases removed from V and 6 bases from J, the gap between germline ends came to 10 bases. Here the CDR3 reads CASSQEVQRDTQYF. CDR3 bases: TGTGCCAGCAGCCAAGAAGTCCAGCGGGATACGCAGTATTTT. The variable domain in full, with the rest retrieved from reference TRBV14 and TRBJ2-3, is EAGVTQFPSHSVIEKGQTVTLRCDPISGHDNLYWYRRVMGKEIKFLLHFVKESKQDESGMPNNRFLAERTGGTYSTLKVQPAELEDSGVYFCASSQEVQRDTQYFGPGTRLTVL.

This chain connects TRBV6-5 to TRBJ2-5; tentative D call: TRBD1 (6 bases). The V end was cut by 5 bases, the J end by 0 bases, with 10 bases between. Per the germline V gene, CDR1 is MNHEY and CDR2 is SVGAGI. The CDR3 is made up of 14 amino acids. CDR3 DNA sequence: TGTGCCAGCAGTCTCGGGACAAACCAAGAGACCCAGTACTTC. Translating it yields CASSLGTNQETQYF.

The chain combines TRBV11-2 with TRBJ2-1, with 9 bases matching TRBD2. V trimming: 9 bases; J trimming: 6 bases; junction bases outside the gene matches: 9. The germline V gene has CDR1 SGHAT and CDR2 FQNNGV. CDR3 length: 14 residues. The CDR3 spells CASGWLAGPNEQFF. CDR3 nucleotide sequence: TGTGCCAGTGGATGGCTAGCGGGGCCCAATGAGCAGTTCTTC.

This chain joins TRBV5-1 and TRBJ2-4; possibly TRBD2 for D (6 bases). CDR1 is SGHRS and CDR2 is YFSETQ in the germline V gene. The CDR3 totals 16 residues. The germline V and J ends were trimmed by 3 bases and 2 bases, with 15 bases remaining between them. DNA for the CDR3: TGCGCCAGCAGCTGGACTACAGGTGATACCAAAAACATTCAGTACTTC. Translation gives CASSWTTGDTKNIQYF.

The chain couples TRBV18 to TRBJ2-7; 9 bases agree with TRBD2. The germline gives CDR1 KGHSH, CDR2 LQKENI. This CDR3 comprises 15 residues. V shed 4 bases, J shed 0 bases, and the junction held 4 bases outside the gene matches. CDR3 in DNA: TGTGCCAGCTCACGGAGGACTAGCGACTCCTACGAGCAGTACTTC. This gives the protein CASSRRTSDSYEQYF.

V usage is TRBV12-2 and J usage is TRBJ2-7; the D call TRBD2 from the table was never checked on the DNA. TRBV12-2 is flagged as a pseudogene. This CDR3 has 14 amino acids. Here the CDR3 reads CASRLALSSYEQYF. The CDR3 DNA reads as TGTGCAAGTCGCTTAGCCCTGAGCTCCTACGAGCAGTACTTC.